The entry below gives a single T cell receptor (beta chain) sequence along with its context. Sequencing of TCR beta, carried out with a high-throughput approach, was applied to CD8+ and CD4+ T cells from the blood. TEMRA cells were FACS-enriched and CD8+ and CD4+ T cells negatively isolated. Reverse transcription used about 0.45 to 1 ug RNA and random hexamers. TCR beta CDR3 was amplified by immunoSEQ covering 54 Vbeta and 13 Jbeta. TCRdb re-derived calls from the immunoSEQ multiplex PCR reads in MiXCR, one entry per CDR3 protein. The repertoire holds under 300,000 distinct CDR3 sequences, with 90% to 96% as singletons. Germline V gene data show CDR1 as SEHNR and CDR2 as FQNEAQ (reference sequence). This CDR3 has 15 residues. With 0 bases removed from V and 1 base from J, the gap between germline ends came to 9 bases. This sample was included in a study of CD8 T cells in Susac syndrome.

The clonotype was recovered from a human donor with Susac syndrome. The J gene is TRBJ2-5, the V gene TRBV7-9; D is uncertain. Source material: CD4+ T cells from PBMCs. CDR3 protein: CASSLAIEAQETQYF. In DNA form, the CDR3 reads TGTGCCAGCAGCTTAGCTATTGAAGCCCAAGAGACCCAGTACTTC.